One and the same sample provided the 18 T cell receptor beta chains below, sequenced in a study of lymphopenia after photon versus proton radiotherapy. The repertoire was sequenced with immunoSEQ multiplex PCR; TCRdb's copy has only in-frame clones and lacks some. The sample has 50,000 or so clones; about 92% are singletons. The sequencing used peripheral blood, collected from a patient treated with photon-based radiotherapy. These receptors all stem from a woman in her 40s with cholangiocarcinoma.

This clone was picked up one time. The V and J genes are TRBV6-1 and TRBJ1-2; 9 bases agree with TRBD1. CDR3 size: 15 residues. Germline CDR1 reads MNHNS; CDR2 reads SASEGT. Germline trimming cut 2 bases from V and 5 bases from J; bases unmatched to any gene: 6. Here the CDR3 DNA reads TGTGCCAGCAGTGAAATCTGGACAGGGGTTTATGGCTACACCTTC. It encodes CASSEIWTGVYGYTF.

V is TRBV5-4 and J is TRBJ2-1; 7 nucleotides align to TRBD2. V lost 4 bases to trimming and J lost 8 bases; unmatched junction nucleotides: 6. The CDR3 is 13 amino acids. Germline V gives CDR1 SGHNT, CDR2 YYREEE (reference sequence). The CDR3 spells CASSPGLSYEQFF. CDR3 nucleotide sequence: TGTGCCAGCAGCCCGGGACTAAGCTATGAGCAGTTCTTC.

The genes are TRBV28 and TRBJ2-7; no firm D call. V dropped 4 bases and J dropped 3 bases, with 13 bases sitting between them. Germline V lookup: CDR1 MDHEN, CDR2 SYDVKM. CDR3 length: 14 amino acids. The CDR3 is CASSSAALNYEQYF. Written as DNA, the CDR3 is TGTGCCAGCAGTTCAGCCGCATTGAACTACGAGCAGTACTTC.

The rearrangement joins TRBV6-5 to TRBJ1-1, with unresolved D. The CDR3 is 15 amino acids. CDR1 MNHEY and CDR2 SVGAGI come from the germline V gene. Trimming took off 0 bases at V and 5 bases at J, with 13 bases between the two ends. Written as DNA, the CDR3 is TGTGCCAGCAGTTACTCGGGGAGGGTAGGAACTGAAGCTTTCTTT. This translates into CASSYSGRVGTEAFF.

This clone was seen a single time. The chain combines TRBV10-2 with TRBJ2-5; no reliable D call. Germline V gene sequence: CDR1 WSHSY, CDR2 SAAADI. V was trimmed by 3 bases and J by 2 bases, leaving 13 bases between them. This CDR3 is 15 amino acids long. The CDR3, as DNA: TGCGCCAGCAGTGAAAAGTTATCGGTTCAAGAGACCCAGTACTTC. This gives the protein CASSEKLSVQETQYF.

The gene calls are TRBV28 and TRBJ2-1, with TRBD2 matching 7 bases. The CDR3 is 17 residues long. The trim removed 3 bases at V and 6 bases at J, leaving 14 bases unmatched. The germline V gene encodes CDR1 MDHEN and CDR2 SYDVKM. The CDR3 loop is CASSFPSSGFNANEQFF. Written as DNA, the CDR3 is TGTGCCAGCAGTTTCCCCTCTAGCGGATTCAACGCCAATGAGCAGTTCTTC.

The rearrangement uses TRBV5-4 and TRBJ1-2; D is perhaps TRBD1 (6 bases). The germline V gene encodes CDR1 SGHNT and CDR2 YYREEE (reference sequence). The CDR3 extends over 14 amino acids. The V end lost 4 bases, the J end lost 8 bases, and 18 bases lay between the germline ends. CDR3 sequence reads: CASSGSYRVEGYTF. The CDR3 coding sequence is TGTGCCAGCAGCGGCTCGTACAGGGTAGAGGGCTACACCTTC.

The sample holds one count of this clone. V gene TRBV28 combines with J gene TRBJ1-5, with D unclear. CDR1 is MDHEN and CDR2 is SYDVKM in the germline V gene. Trimming shortened V by 2 bases and J by 1 base, and 3 bases separated the two germline ends. This CDR3 spans 13 amino acids. For the CDR3, the DNA is TGTGCCAGCAGTTTACTAAGCAATCAGCCCCAGCATTTT. Its translation: CASSLLSNQPQHF.

This clone appeared a single time. This chain joins TRBV30 and TRBJ1-6, with TRBD1 as a possible D gene (5 bases). V lost 4 bases and J 8 bases, leaving 12 bases between the germline ends. CDR1 is GTSNPN, CDR2 SVGIG, per germline (reference sequence). The CDR3 covers 13 residues. The CDR3 region is CAWTQGLYSPLHF. The CDR3 DNA sequence: TGTGCCTGGACCCAGGGACTTTATTCACCCCTCCACTTT. The whole variable domain, remainder taken from reference TRBV30 and TRBJ1-6, is SQTIHQWPATLVQPVGSPLSLECTVEGTSNPNLYWYRQAAGRGLQLLFYSVGIGQISSEVPQNLSASRPQDRQFILSSKKLLLSDSGFYLCAWTQGLYSPLHFGNGTRLTVT.

This chain connects TRBV5-8 to TRBJ2-3, with TRBD2 matching 11 bases. This CDR3 has 15 residues. CDR1 is SGHTS, CDR2 YDEGEE, per germline. Trimming cost V 2 bases and J 2 bases; bases outside gene matches: 1. CDR3 in DNA: TGTGCCAGCAGCTTACTAGCGGGGGTCACAGATACGCAGTATTTT. Its protein product is CASSLLAGVTDTQYF. Looking up the rest from reference TRBV5-8 and TRBJ2-3 gives the full variable domain: EAGVTQSPTHLIKTRGQQATLRCSPISGHTSVYWYQQALGLGLQFLLWYDEGEERNRGNFPPRFSGRQFPNYSSELNVNALELEDSALYLCASSLLAGVTDTQYFGPGTRLTVL.

J is TRBJ2-7 and V is TRBV5-6; 7 bases are shared with TRBD2. Germline assignment: CDR1 SGHDT and CDR2 YYEEEE. The V segment lost 3 bases and the J segment 7 bases; nucleotides outside the gene matches: 4. CDR3 length equals 12 residues. The CDR3 coding sequence is TGTGCCAGCAGCTGGGCCGGGAGGGAGCAGTACTTC. Translated: CASSWAGREQYF.

CDR3 DNA sequence: TGTGCCAGCAGCTTGGTTGGTGTAACAGGTGAAAAACTGTTTTTT. It encodes CASSLVGVTGEKLFF. The chain employs TRBV5-5 and TRBJ1-4, with a weak D call TRBD1 (5 bases). Trimming took 0 bases from V and 7 from J, leaving 13 bases between them. The CDR3 sequence is 15 residues long. The germline CDR1 and CDR2 sequences are SGHKS and YYEKEE (reference sequence).

V gene TRBV9 combines with J gene TRBJ2-1; D gene uncertain. The CDR3 runs to 15 residues. CDR1 is SGDLS and CDR2 is YYNGEE in the germline V gene. V was trimmed by 1 base and J by 5 bases, leaving 13 bases between them. The DNA of the CDR3 is TGTGCCAGCAGCGTACGTAGCTCGGCAGACAATGAGCAGTTCTTC. Residues: CASSVRSSADNEQFF.

This clone has more than one count but fewer than ten. The rearrangement uses TRBV2 and TRBJ2-7, with a tentative D call TRBD2 (6 bases). The germline V and J ends were trimmed by 7 bases and 2 bases, with 12 bases remaining between them. The CDR3 length is 13 residues. Per the germline V gene, CDR1 is SNHLY and CDR2 is FYNNEI. The CDR3 spells CASTEAGPYEQYF. For the CDR3, the DNA is TGTGCCAGCACCGAGGCGGGGCCCTACGAGCAGTACTTC.

V and J are TRBV27 and TRBJ2-2; tentative D call: TRBD1 (6 bases). The germline CDR1 and CDR2 sequences are MNHEY and SMNVEV (reference sequence). With 5 bases removed from V and 0 bases from J, the gap between germline ends came to 25 bases. CDR3 length: 20 amino acids. In nucleotides, the CDR3 is TGTGCCAGCAGTCCCCATAAGGGGATAGGGGGTGTGGCGAACACCGGGGAGCTGTTTTTT. It is translated as CASSPHKGIGGVANTGELFF.

The chain links TRBV4-3 to TRBJ2-1, with D perhaps TRBD2 (6 bases). Deletions cut 0 bases from V and 4 bases from J, with 19 bases between. CDR1 and CDR2 from the germline V gene are LGHNA and YSLEER. This CDR3 contains 18 residues. CDR3 sequence: CASSQDDPAGSLYNEQFF. The CDR3 DNA sequence: TGCGCCAGCAGCCAAGATGATCCGGCGGGGAGTCTTTACAATGAGCAGTTCTTC.

The rearrangement joins TRBV29-1 to TRBJ2-1, with D possibly being TRBD2 (5 bases). CDR1 and CDR2 (germline): SQVTM, ANQGSEA. V dropped 0 bases and J dropped 7 bases, with 10 bases sitting between them. This CDR3 contains 13 residues. CDR3 sequence reads: CSVEDAGLNEQFF. The DNA of the CDR3 is TGCAGCGTTGAAGATGCGGGTTTGAATGAGCAGTTCTTC.

The chain joins TRBV30 to TRBJ1-3; D call uncertain. Trimming pared 5 bases from V and 0 bases from J, leaving 11 bases between. Germline V gene sequence: CDR1 GTSNPN, CDR2 SVGIG (reference sequence). The length of the CDR3 is 14 residues. CDR3 sequence: CAWGAGFSGNTIYF. In nucleotides, the CDR3 is TGTGCCTGGGGCGCAGGTTTCTCTGGAAACACCATATATTTT.